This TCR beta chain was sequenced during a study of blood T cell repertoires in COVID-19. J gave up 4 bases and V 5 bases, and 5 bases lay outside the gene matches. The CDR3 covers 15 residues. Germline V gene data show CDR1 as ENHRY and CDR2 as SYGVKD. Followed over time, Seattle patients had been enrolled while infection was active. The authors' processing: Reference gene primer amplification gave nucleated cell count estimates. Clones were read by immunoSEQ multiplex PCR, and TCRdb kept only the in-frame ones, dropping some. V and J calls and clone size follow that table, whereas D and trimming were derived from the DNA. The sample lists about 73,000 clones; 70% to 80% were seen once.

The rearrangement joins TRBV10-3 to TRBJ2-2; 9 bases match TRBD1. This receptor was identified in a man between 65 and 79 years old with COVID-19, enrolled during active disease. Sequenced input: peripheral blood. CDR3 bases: TGTGCCATCAGTCCGGGACAGGGTATCACCGGGGAGCTGTTTTTT. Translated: CAISPGQGITGELFF.